Sequencing of this TCR beta chain was carried out in a study of cytomegalovirus exposure and HLA in healthy donors. Broader study findings: In a later analysis, compared with equally common non-associated chains, HLA-associated beta chains were more expanded. The study reported that TCR beta sequences accurately predicted HLA-A and HLA-B alleles in most subjects. Reports indicated that the classifier achieved high specificity and sensitivity in diagnosing cytomegalovirus status.

About this clone: Its antigen is unknown.

The donors (healthy individuals) were bone marrow donors. The PCR contained 60 Vbeta and 13 Jbeta primers. The protocol was immunoSEQ multiplex PCR, while the TCRdb copy is restricted to in-frame clones and leaves out a portion. The sample lists more than 95,000 clones, over 70% occurring once. This CDR3 has 13 residues. Germline CDR1 is SGHDT and CDR2 is YYEEEE. V gave up 3 bases and J gave up 4 bases, with 10 bases separating them. Sequencing used PBMCs. V is TRBV5-6 and J is TRBJ1-2; weak D call: TRBD1 (5 bases). The sequence derives from a man between 35 and 55 years old in good health and CMV-seropositive. The CDR3 here is CASSSGPIYGYTF. Here the CDR3 DNA reads TGTGCCAGCAGCTCAGGGCCCATCTATGGCTACACCTTC. The full variable domain, in which reference TRBV5-6 and TRBJ1-2 provide the parts outside the CDR3, is DAGVTQSPTHLIKTRGQQVTLRCSPKSGHDTVSWYQQALGQGPQFIFQYYEEEERQRGNFPDRFSGHQFPNYSSELNVNALLLGDSALYLCASSSGPIYGYTFGSGTRLTVV.